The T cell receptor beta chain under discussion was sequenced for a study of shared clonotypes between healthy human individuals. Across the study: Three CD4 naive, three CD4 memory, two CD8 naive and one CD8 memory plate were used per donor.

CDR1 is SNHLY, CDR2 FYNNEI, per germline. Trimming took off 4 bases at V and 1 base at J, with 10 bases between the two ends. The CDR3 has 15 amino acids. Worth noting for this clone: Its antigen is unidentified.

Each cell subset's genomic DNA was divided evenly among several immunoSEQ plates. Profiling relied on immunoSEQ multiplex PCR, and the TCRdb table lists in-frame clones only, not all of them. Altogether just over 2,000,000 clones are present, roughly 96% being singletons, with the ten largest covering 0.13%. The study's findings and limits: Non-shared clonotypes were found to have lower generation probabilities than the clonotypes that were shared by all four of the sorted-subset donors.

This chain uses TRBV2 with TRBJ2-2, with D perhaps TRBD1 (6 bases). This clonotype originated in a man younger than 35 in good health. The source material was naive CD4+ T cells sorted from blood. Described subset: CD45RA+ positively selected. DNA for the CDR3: TGTGCCAGCAGTGGTTTGGGACAGAACACCGGGGAGCTGTTTTTT. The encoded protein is CASSGLGQNTGELFF.